This passage covers 26 T cell receptor beta chains from one sample sequenced in a study of CD8 T cells in ankylosing spondylitis. TCRdb reanalysed the 5' RACE reads using MiXCR and keeps one entry per CDR3 protein. The table lists roughly 250,000 distinct CDR3 sequences, around 9.2% of them singletons. The sequenced sample was blood, either unsorted or a sorted T cell fraction (not recorded which). These receptors were obtained from a male donor with ankylosing spondylitis or in good health (not recorded which).

Notes on this clonotype: Possible read error: a much larger clone is one base away. The chain is built from TRBV20-1 and TRBJ1-2, with a weak D call TRBD1 (5 bases). The length of the CDR3 is 14 residues. Per germline, CDR1 DFQATT and CDR2 SNEGSKA (reference sequence). The V gene lost 3 bases and the J gene lost 2 bases, with 13 bases spanning the gap. The CDR3 reads CSARPLGDNYGYTF. The DNA of the CDR3 is TGCAGTGCTAGGCCCTTGGGGGACAACTATGGCTACACCTTC.

This clonotype was counted ten times or more. This chain uses TRBV25-1 with TRBJ1-1; 8 bases match TRBD1. CDR1 is MGHDK, CDR2 SYGVNS, per germline. The J segment lost 4 bases and the V segment lost 2 bases, leaving 3 bases of the junction unmatched. The CDR3 is 14 amino acids. The CDR3 coding sequence is TGTGCCAGCAGTGAAAATACAGGGGGCACTGAAGCTTTCTTT. It codes for CASSENTGGTEAFF.

There are many counts of this clonotype. The chain couples TRBV12-3 or TRBV12-4 to TRBJ1-2; possible D gene TRBD1, 5 bases. The CDR3 consists of 14 residues. V lost 7 bases, J lost 3 bases, and 15 bases lay in between. CDR3 DNA: TGTGCCAGCACCGCAAGGGACGAGCACTATGGCTACACCTTC. Protein: CASTARDEHYGYTF.

This clonotype showed up many times. V and J are TRBV6-1 and TRBJ2-3, with 10 bases identical to TRBD2. The germline gives CDR1 MNHNS, CDR2 SASEGT. The J segment lost 5 bases and the V segment lost 7 bases, leaving 6 bases of the junction unmatched. The CDR3 loop spans 14 amino acids. Written as DNA, the CDR3 is TGTGCCAGCACTAGCGGGGGATGGGGAGATACGCAGTATTTT. It codes for CASTSGGWGDTQYF.

In its sample, this clonotype was seen many times. The J gene is TRBJ2-5, the V gene TRBV20-1; 7 bases match TRBD1. Germline CDR1 reads DFQATT; CDR2 reads SNEGSKA (reference sequence). Trimming at V came to 0 bases and at J to 9 bases, leaving 10 bases not matched to a gene. The CDR3 covers 14 residues. CDR3: CSARDGGQASAQYF. The CDR3 DNA sequence: TGCAGTGCTAGAGATGGAGGACAGGCTTCGGCCCAGTACTTC.

The table lists this clonotype with a few counts. The gene calls are TRBV15 and TRBJ2-5; a weak D match, TRBD2 (5 bases). The germline gives CDR1 LNHNV, CDR2 YYDKDF (reference sequence). V dropped 0 bases and J dropped 4 bases, with 15 bases sitting between them. The CDR3 runs to 16 residues. The CDR3 nucleotides are TGTGCCACCAGCAGAGATTTAGCCCTGAGCGGAGAGACCCAGTACTTC. Translation gives CATSRDLALSGETQYF.

The sample holds many counts of this clonotype. This chain connects TRBV7-3 to TRBJ2-3; maybe TRBD2 (5 bases). Looked up from germline, CDR1 is SGHTA and CDR2 is FQGTGA. V lost 0 bases, J lost 5 bases, and 15 bases lay in between. CDR3 length: 16 residues. CDR3 amino acids: CASSLTGRVGQDTQYF. Here the CDR3 DNA reads TGTGCCAGCAGCTTAACGGGGAGAGTAGGGCAAGATACGCAGTATTTT.

This clonotype was observed a few times. V usage is TRBV7-9 and J usage is TRBJ2-5; perhaps TRBD1 as D (6 bases). V was cut by 8 bases and J by 5 bases, with 12 bases left in between. The germline gives CDR1 SEHNR, CDR2 FQNEAQ (reference sequence). The CDR3 is made up of 12 amino acids. As DNA, the CDR3 is TGTGCCAGCCAGGGGTCCTCTGAGACCCAGTACTTC. It encodes CASQGSSETQYF.

The chain carries TRBV12-5 and TRBJ2-7; possible D gene TRBD1, 6 bases. Germline CDR1 reads LGHNT; CDR2 reads FRNRAP. The CDR3 is 15 residues long. Between the trimmed V and J ends, which lost 7 bases and 5 bases, there was a span of 21 bases. The CDR3 sequence is CASAKQGEAFDEQYF. The CDR3 coding sequence is TGTGCTAGTGCCAAACAGGGTGAGGCGTTTGACGAGCAGTACTTC.

This clonotype was counted only a few times. The rearrangement uses TRBV9 and TRBJ1-1; TRBD1 agrees at 8 bases. The CDR3 sequence is 16 residues long. With 4 bases clipped from V and 4 bases from J, the junction kept 12 bases outside the gene matches. The germline gives CDR1 SGDLS, CDR2 YYNGEE. The CDR3 DNA sequence: TGTGCCAGCAGCTCAACACCGCTCACAGGGGGCACTGAAGCTTTCTTT. It translates to CASSSTPLTGGTEAFF.

About this clonotype: One base away lies a much larger clone, so this may be a sequencing read error. This chain links TRBV7-2 with TRBJ2-7; D is perhaps TRBD2 (6 bases). Germline V gives CDR1 SGHTA, CDR2 FQGNSA. CDR3 length: 15 amino acids. The ends were cut back, 1 base at V and 3 bases at J, with 13 bases in the middle. The CDR3 is CASSLESGSFYEQYF. The CDR3 nucleotides are TGTGCCAGCAGCTTAGAGAGCGGGTCATTCTACGAGCAGTACTTC.

The genes are TRBV20-1 and TRBJ2-5; D is unclear. The CDR3 loop spans 14 amino acids. Trimming removed 0 bases at V and 2 bases at J, with 10 bases between. Germline V gene sequence: CDR1 DFQATT, CDR2 SNEGSKA (reference sequence). The CDR3 DNA reads as TGCAGTGCTAGAGAACTTCGGATGCAAGAGACCCAGTACTTC. This translates into CSARELRMQETQYF.

V gene TRBV6-1 combines with J gene TRBJ2-1; TRBD2 is a possible D gene (7 bases). The length of the CDR3 is 15 residues. Germline V gives CDR1 MNHNS, CDR2 SASEGT. Trimming took off 7 bases at V and 5 bases at J, with 18 bases between the two ends. The CDR3 protein is CASTGGRDRHNEQFF. The CDR3 nucleotides are TGTGCCAGCACCGGGGGGCGGGACCGTCACAATGAGCAGTTCTTC.

This clonotype has a count of ten or more. This chain joins TRBV20-1 and TRBJ2-5; 8 positions agree with TRBD1. The CDR3 loop spans 13 amino acids. CDR1 and CDR2 from the germline V gene are DFQATT and SNEGSKA (reference sequence). V shed 4 bases and J 4 bases; nucleotides not matched to a gene: 5. CDR3 in DNA: TGCAGTGCTATTGCGACAGGGGCAGAGACCCAGTACTTC. It is translated as CSAIATGAETQYF.

CDR3 nucleotides: TGCAGTGCTAGCGACTACCTAAGGAACACTGAAGCTTTCTTT. Encoded protein: CSASDYLRNTEAFF. The rearrangement links TRBV20-1 to TRBJ1-1; no clear D gene. V dropped 3 bases and J dropped 1 base, with 12 bases sitting between them. Germline assignment: CDR1 DFQATT and CDR2 SNEGSKA (reference sequence). The CDR3 covers 14 residues.

This clonotype has ten or more counts. V usage is TRBV10-3 and J usage is TRBJ1-5; TRBD1 might be the D (5 bases). V lost 3 bases to trimming and J lost 8 bases, with 14 bases between them. CDR1 and CDR2 from the germline V gene are ENHRY and SYGVKD. The CDR3 extends over 14 amino acids. Here the CDR3 reads CAISESRANEPQHF. The CDR3 DNA reads TGTGCCATCAGTGAAAGCAGGGCGAATGAGCCCCAGCATTTT.

In its sample, this clonotype was seen a few times. This chain links TRBV10-3 with TRBJ1-1; D call uncertain. Trimming took 5 bases from V and 5 from J, leaving 12 bases between them. CDR3 length: 13 residues. The germline V gene has CDR1 ENHRY and CDR2 SYGVKD. CDR3 sequence (DNA): TGTGCCATCAGTCAGGAGCCGTTTACTGAAGCTTTCTTT. Amino acid sequence: CAISQEPFTEAFF.

The J gene is TRBJ2-5, the V gene TRBV4-3; D unresolved. The germline V and J ends were trimmed by 2 bases and 5 bases, with 15 bases remaining between them. Germline CDR1 and CDR2: LGHNA and YSLEER. The CDR3 consists of 15 residues. Written as DNA, the CDR3 is TGCGCCAGCAGCCAATATCAAGGCATGGGGGAGACCCAGTACTTC. Amino acid sequence: CASSQYQGMGETQYF.

Many counts were recorded for this clonotype. This chain uses TRBV20-1 with TRBJ2-5; a weak D match, TRBD2 (7 bases). V lost 0 bases and J 4 bases, leaving 15 bases between the germline ends. Looked up from germline, CDR1 is DFQATT and CDR2 is SNEGSKA (reference sequence). This CDR3 is 15 amino acids long. The CDR3 region has the DNA TGCAGTGCTAGAGATCGTCGCGGGGGCCCAGAGACCCAGTACTTC. Encoded protein: CSARDRRGGPETQYF.

This clonotype has at least ten counts. This chain connects TRBV5-1 to TRBJ2-3, with TRBD1 matching over 7 bases. The V gene end was trimmed by 0 bases and the J gene end by 3 bases; junction bases not matched to a gene: 4. This CDR3 spans 15 amino acids. CDR1 is SGHRS, CDR2 YFSETQ, per germline. CDR3 region: CASSLAGGQTDTQYF. The CDR3 DNA follows: TGCGCCAGCAGCTTGGCAGGGGGACAGACAGATACGCAGTATTTT.

This clonotype has at least ten counts. This chain connects TRBV7-9 to TRBJ2-7, with TRBD2 as a possible D gene (5 bases). V gave up 5 bases and J gave up 4 bases, with 12 bases separating them. CDR3 length equals 13 residues. Per germline, CDR1 SEHNR and CDR2 FQNEAQ (reference sequence). The CDR3 sequence: CASSSGAPYEQYF. The DNA for the CDR3 is TGTGCCAGCAGCAGCGGAGCTCCGTACGAGCAGTACTTC.

There are many counts of this clonotype. Here the CDR3 reads CSARDGRAQRGEAFF. The CDR3 nucleotides read TGCAGTGCTAGAGATGGGAGGGCCCAACGGGGTGAAGCTTTCTTT. The rearrangement links TRBV20-1 to TRBJ1-1; D remains ambiguous. Trimming removed 0 bases from V and 7 bases from J, with 18 bases in between. CDR1 DFQATT and CDR2 SNEGSKA come from the germline V gene (reference sequence). This CDR3 has 15 residues.

The chain employs TRBV4-3 and TRBJ2-7; tentatively, D is TRBD1 (6 bases). The CDR3 covers 15 residues. The V end was cut by 0 bases, the J end by 2 bases, with 11 bases between. Germline V gene lookup returns CDR1 LGHNA and CDR2 YSLEER. CDR3 in DNA: TGCGCCAGCAGCCAAGATTCACAGGGAACCTACGAGCAGTACTTC. Its translation: CASSQDSQGTYEQYF.

A few counts support this clonotype. V gene TRBV5-5 combines with J gene TRBJ1-3; 7 positions match TRBD1. The junction had 5 bases not matched to a gene; V was cut back by 3 bases and J by 2 bases. The CDR3 runs 15 residues. Germline V gene data show CDR1 as SGHKS and CDR2 as YYEKEE (reference sequence). The CDR3 DNA is TGTGCCAGCAGCTCGTACAGGGGAACTGGAAACACCATATATTTT. Translation: CASSSYRGTGNTIYF.

This clonotype occurred many times. This chain connects TRBV7-9 to TRBJ1-1; D is ambiguous. V dropped 8 bases and J dropped 1 base, with 11 bases sitting between them. The CDR3 is made up of 13 amino acids. The germline CDR1 and CDR2 sequences are SEHNR and FQNEAQ (reference sequence). The CDR3 DNA reads TGTGCCAGCCAGGAGGACCGGAACACTGAAGCTTTCTTT. Protein product: CASQEDRNTEAFF.

Turning to this clonotype: At one of its ends the junction is not consistent with the germline gene, which may arise from a read error. V and J are TRBV4-1 and TRBJ1-6; no firm D call. There are 15 residues in the CDR3. Germline CDR1 MGHRA, CDR2 YSYEKL. CDR3 residues: CASSQENSYNSPLPF. CDR3 bases: TGCGCCAGCAGCCAAGAGAACTCCTATAATTCACCCCTCCCCTTT.